This T cell receptor (beta chain) was identified in a study of shared clonotypes between healthy human individuals. Study background: There were three CD4 naive, three CD4 memory, two CD8 naive and one CD8 memory plates per donor. Notes on the study in general: Sampling covered nothing but blood. Tissue TCR repertoires likely differ from those found in blood.

Trimming pared 6 bases from V and 0 bases from J, leaving 12 bases between. The CDR3 covers 15 residues. Germline CDR1 reads LNHDA; CDR2 reads SQIVND (reference sequence). A remark on this clone: The antigen is not known.

Clones were read by immunoSEQ multiplex PCR, and TCRdb kept only the in-frame ones, dropping some. The sample records around 1,100,000 clones, around three quarters being singletons. The chain recombines TRBV19 with TRBJ1-5; D is perhaps TRBD1 (5 bases). Sequencing input: memory CD4+ T cells from PBMCs. Subset in this sample: CD45RA-negative fraction. The receptor was derived from a man aged 18-30 years in good health. Some clones in this sample may be carry-over from other donors' samples. CDR3 sequence (DNA): TGTGCCAGTAGCTGGGGCGCGTATAGCAATCAGCCCCAGCATTTT. It specifies CASSWGAYSNQPQHF.